This T cell receptor beta chain came from a study of monozygotic twins with inflammatory bowel disease (dated by TCRdb to about 2019). For the wider study: In total, 28 monozygotic twin pairs made up the full study: 19 Danish pairs, all IBD-discordant, plus nine German pairs, of which four were IBD-concordant and five were IBD-discordant. Within discordant pairs, disease-associated traits were sought mainly by comparing IBD patients with their genetically identical healthy co-twins. Each individual had, on average, about 151 000 unique TCRalpha sequences and 181 000 unique TCRbeta sequences available for analysis.

Via the germline V gene (reference sequence), CDR1 is LNHDA and CDR2 SQIVND. The CDR3 runs 13 amino acids, cysteine and phenylalanine included. This entry has no DNA. The paper as a whole reports these results and caveats: IBD patients shared fewer clonotypes with other individuals than healthy twins did, most markedly in patients showing signs of disease activity. The results gave no support for a single strong signal or clonotype linked to IBD. Background noise and inter-individual variability may have been introduced into the repertoires by the differing immunosuppressive treatments among patients. Repertoire similarity did not differ between concordant and discordant twins, possibly due to limited statistical power. The analysis was unable to tell different T cell subtypes apart. Measured by the inverse Simpson index, TCRbeta repertoire diversity was lower in IBD patients than in their healthy co-twins.

A remark on this clonotype: Its antigen has not been determined.

The library was generated by 5' RACE. For each TCR library, roughly 3,600 ng of total RNA was used. cDNA was synthesized with SMARTScribe reverse transcriptase in eight separate reactions per sample. Unique molecular identifiers containing a 6-nucleotide sample barcode were introduced through template switching during cDNA synthesis. Amplification of TCRalpha and TCRbeta cDNA involved two nested PCRs of about 15 and 9 cycles, and each PCR was followed by bead purification. Before amplification, the cDNA was both treated with uracil DNA-glycosylase and purified with the QIAquick PCR purification kit. The second PCR added Illumina TruSeq-compatible adapters along with sample-specific barcodes. Library quality and concentration were assessed using TapeStation and Qubit, and roughly 5.5 ng of each library was pooled. Sequencing of pooled libraries was carried out on an Illumina HiSeq2500 single-index Rapid Run using 2 x 100 bp reads and custom sequencing primers. The authors processed their data as follows. PCR and sequencing errors were corrected by UMI-based consensus assembly using MiGEC version 1.2.6. MiXCR version 2.1.1 handled V(D)J alignment, clonotype assembly and CDR3 extraction. Gene usage, clonotype sharing and MAIT/NKT TCR abundance were normalised by analysing the top 1000, 10 000 and 20 000 clonotypes per sample. Diversity was computed as the inverse Simpson index with the vegan R package after downsampling to 27 000 UMIs. Paired Mann-Whitney U tests were applied to discordant twin pairs, with Benjamini-Hochberg correction for multiple testing. Reads reprocessed by TCRdb are summarized as one entry per CDR3 protein sequence, and DNA is absent. These V and J calls are TCRdb output, not the study's own analysis. The sample's table lists a count of fewer than 550,000 distinct CDR3 sequences. The ten largest make up more than 2% of the sample.

From each donor, a roughly 2.7 ml peripheral blood sample was collected into PAXgene tubes and kept at -80 degrees C. Without any T cell sorting, total RNA was extracted from whole blood using the PAXgene blood miRNA kit on an automated QIAcube. Peripheral blood from monozygotic twin pairs, either concordant or discordant for inflammatory bowel disease, underwent deep TCRalpha and TCRbeta repertoire profiling that used unique molecular barcoding. Smoking habits were recorded for all twin pairs, with individuals classified as current, former or never smokers. Recombination joined TRBV19 with TRBJ1-2. The receptor was isolated from a human donor with ulcerative colitis or Crohn's disease, or a healthy co-twin of an affected twin (not recorded which). The specimen sequenced was blood. The CDR3 reads CASSMGPLYGYTF.